One sample yielded the 5 T cell receptor beta chains listed below, sequenced in a study of Graves' ophthalmopathy and Graves' hyperthyroidism. RNA transcripts were the source from which TCR beta CDR3 regions were amplified. The authors performed first-round RT-PCR with HTBI primers and then a second-round multiplex PCR. Each CDR3 protein gets one entry after TCRdb re-called the multiplex PCR reads with MiXCR. Among some 380,000 distinct CDR3 sequences listed, approximately 15% were seen once. Source material: peripheral blood. These receptor sequences come from a woman younger than 35 with stable Graves' hyperthyroidism.

Ten or more counts support this clonotype. The chain uses TRBV29-1 and TRBJ1-2, with TRBD1 identical over 11 bases. The V gene end was trimmed by 6 bases and the J gene end by 6 bases; junction bases not matched to a gene: 9. Germline V gene data show CDR1 as SQVTM and CDR2 as ANQGSEA. CDR3 length: 14 amino acids. As DNA, the CDR3 is TGCAGCGTGGCCTGGCGGGACAGGGGGAATGGCTACACCTTC. Amino acid sequence: CSVAWRDRGNGYTF.

This clonotype was picked up many times. A junction boundary mismatches the germline segment, possibly from a read error. The V gene is TRBV12-3 or TRBV12-4, the J gene TRBJ1-1; D is perhaps TRBD1 (6 bases). CDR3 length equals 13 residues. As DNA, the CDR3 is TGTGCCACCAGTTGGGGGGGCACCACTGAAGCTTTCTTT. Residues: CATSWGGTTEAFF.

This clonotype was observed many times. CDR3 sequence reads: CASSLAPGGDRPQHF. The CDR3 DNA follows: TGTGCCAGCAGTTTAGCGCCCGGGGGGGATCGGCCCCAGCATTTT. This chain uses TRBV12-3 or TRBV12-4 with TRBJ1-5; perhaps TRBD1 as D (5 bases). The CDR3 is 15 amino acids. V gave up 0 bases and J gave up 9 bases, with 15 bases separating them.

This clonotype was observed at least ten times. V gene TRBV6-5 combines with J gene TRBJ1-3; D uncertain. This CDR3 spans 16 amino acids. Germline V lookup: CDR1 MNHEY, CDR2 SVGAGI. V was cut by 0 bases and J by 3 bases, with 12 bases left in between. The CDR3 DNA reads TGTGCCAGCAGTTACTCGGCTCTTATGCGTGGAAACACCATATATTTT. The encoded protein is CASSYSALMRGNTIYF.

This clonotype occurred a few times. With a much larger clone just one base away, this may be a read error. The chain recombines TRBV6-1 with TRBJ2-7, with 13 bases that match TRBD2. The CDR3 is 13 residues long. Germline-derived CDR1 and CDR2 are MNHNS and SASEGT. The CDR3 DNA follows: TGTTCCAGCCTGACTAGCGGGGGGAGCGAGCAGTACTTC. Encoded protein: CSSLTSGGSEQYF.